These 30 T cell receptor beta chains came from one sample sequenced in a study. MiXCR was run by TCRdb on the 5' RACE reads, yielding one entry per CDR3 protein. This sample has some 32,000 distinct CDR3 sequences, with 25% to 30% found just once. Treg sorting used a CD4+CD25+CD127-/low gate. Sequencing used tumor-infiltrating Tregs sorted from the breast tumor. These receptors came from a female donor with breast cancer.

This clonotype has ten or more counts. This sequence joins TRBV9 and TRBJ1-2; 10 bases line up with TRBD1. The CDR3 sequence is 15 residues long. Germline CDR1 is SGDLS and CDR2 is YYNGEE. V lost 3 bases, J lost 4 bases, and 6 bases stayed unmatched. CDR3 sequence (DNA): TGTGCCAGCAGCGCAGGGACAGGGGAGGCCTATGGCTACACCTTC. It yields the protein CASSAGTGEAYGYTF.

The rearrangement uses TRBV6-1 and TRBJ2-1; 11 nucleotides agree with TRBD2. The CDR3 extends over 14 amino acids. In germline, CDR1 is MNHNS, CDR2 SASEGT. Trimming cost V 7 bases and J 10 bases; bases outside gene matches: 9. The chain's CDR3 is CASTTSGSPGEQFF. The CDR3 DNA reads as TGTGCCAGCACTACTAGCGGGAGCCCAGGGGAGCAGTTCTTC.

A word on this clonotype: The germline gene is not matched at one end of the junction; a read error may be the cause. The rearrangement links TRBV30 to TRBJ1-5; TRBD1 might be the D (5 bases). The CDR3 spans 15 residues. CDR1 and CDR2 (germline): GTSNPN, SVGIG (reference sequence). The CDR3 coding sequence is TGTGTCTGGAGCCTGGGGGGTGCCCGATATCAGCCCCAGCATTTT. The encoded protein is CVWSLGGARYQPQHF.

This clonotype was detected a few times. A much larger clonotype is one base distant, so this may be a read error. This chain uses TRBV20-1 with TRBJ1-1; D call uncertain. The ends were cut back, 4 bases at V and 7 bases at J, with 16 bases in the middle. Germline CDR1 reads DFQATT; CDR2 reads SNEGSKA (reference sequence). The CDR3 consists of 13 residues. The CDR3 DNA reads as TGCAGTGCTAAAGACATGGCGTCCAATGAAGCTTTCTTT. It encodes CSAKDMASNEAFF.

This clonotype is classed as medium-sized. The gene calls are TRBV12-3 or TRBV12-4 and TRBJ1-2; the D is unclear. Deletions cut 3 bases from V and 2 bases from J, with 4 bases between. The CDR3 is 12 amino acids. CDR3 in DNA: TGTGCCAGCAGTTTGCACAACTATGGCTACACCTTC. This encodes CASSLHNYGYTF.

A word on this clonotype: This clone may be a read error of a much larger clone one base away. No conserved phenylalanine or tryptophan ends this CDR3, so it is likely a read error. The rearrangement uses TRBV20-1 and TRBJ1-2; the D is unclear. This CDR3 has 11 amino acids. Germline lookup yields CDR1 DFQATT and CDR2 SNEGSKA (reference sequence). Trimming pared 2 bases from V and 4 bases from J, leaving 5 bases between. The CDR3 nucleotides read TGCAGTGCTAGACAGGCCTATGGCTACACCCTC. Translated, it gives CSARQAYGYTL.

This chain links TRBV20-1 with TRBJ1-2; possibly TRBD1 for D (6 bases). V was clipped by 4 bases and J by 3 bases, with 21 bases between them. The CDR3 runs 16 residues. Germline values: CDR1 DFQATT, CDR2 SNEGSKA (reference sequence). CDR3 coding DNA: TGCAGTGCTATACCTACCACAGCGGGGGCGCACTATGGCTACACCTTC. Its protein product is CSAIPTTAGAHYGYTF.

The chain couples TRBV15 to TRBJ1-5, with a weak D call TRBD1 (5 bases). The CDR3 sequence is 15 residues long. V was clipped by 2 bases and J by 11 bases, with 19 bases between them. The germline V gene has CDR1 LNHNV and CDR2 YYDKDF (reference sequence). The CDR3 DNA follows: TGTGCCACCAGCAGACAAAGGGGAGGATTATCTTCCCAGCATTTT. It codes for CATSRQRGGLSSQHF. The full variable domain, rest sourced from reference TRBV15 and TRBJ1-5, is DAMVIQNPRYQVTQFGKPVTLSCSQTLNHNVMYWYQQKSSQAPKLLFHYYDKDFNNEADTPDNFQSRRPNTSFCFLDIRSPGLGDTAMYLCATSRQRGGLSSQHFGDGTRLSIL.

This clonotype was seen repeatedly, ten times or more. J is TRBJ2-1 and V is TRBV6-5; 8 nucleotides line up with TRBD2. V lost 6 bases and J lost 3; bases outside the gene matches: 7. Per the germline V gene, CDR1 is MNHEY and CDR2 is SVGAGI. This CDR3 comprises 15 residues. CDR3 in DNA: TGTGCCAGCAGCTCTACTAGCGGATACTACAATGAGCAGTTCTTC. This sequence encodes CASSSTSGYYNEQFF.

This clonotype was seen many times. The rearrangement links TRBV21-1 to TRBJ2-6; the table assigns TRBD1, which was not confirmed against the DNA. TRBV21-1 is a pseudogene. The length of the CDR3 is 17 residues. This CDR3 is CASKYKTGGNGANVLTF. As DNA, the CDR3 is TGTGCCAGCAAGTACAAGACAGGGGGTAATGGGGCCAACGTCCTGACTTTC.

V is TRBV4-2 and J is TRBJ2-3, with D possibly matching TRBD2 (5 bases). V gave up 1 base and J gave up 4 bases, with 9 bases separating them. The CDR3 is 14 residues long. In germline, CDR1 is LGHNA, CDR2 YNFKEQ. The CDR3, as DNA: TGTGCCAGCAGCCAAGCGGGGAGTGCAGATACGCAGTATTTT. The encoded protein is CASSQAGSADTQYF.

The V and J genes are TRBV6-1 and TRBJ1-1, with D uncertain. CDR1 and CDR2 (germline): MNHNS, SASEGT. V was pared by 8 bases and J by 1 base, with 11 bases between. The CDR3 has 13 residues. In nucleotides, the CDR3 is TGTGCCAGCGGTGCTTGGGGGAACACTGAAGCTTTCTTT. Translated, it gives CASGAWGNTEAFF.

Details on this clonotype: A single base separates this from a much larger clone, so it may be a read error. The chain combines TRBV7-2 with TRBJ2-6; TRBD2 aligns across 7 bases. The V gene end was trimmed by 5 bases and the J gene end by 4 bases; junction bases not matched to a gene: 8. The CDR3 spans 16 residues. CDR1 SGHTA and CDR2 FQGNSA come from the germline V gene. Here the CDR3 DNA reads TGTGCCAGCAGCCCCGAAGGGACTACGGGGGCCAACGTCCTGACTTTC. It yields the protein CASSPEGTTGANVLTF.

On this clonotype: A much larger clonotype is one base distant, so this may be a read error. The V gene is TRBV7-9, the J gene TRBJ2-3, with D possibly matching TRBD2 (6 bases). The CDR3 runs to 15 residues. V lost 4 bases and J 2 bases, leaving 13 bases between the germline ends. Germline V lookup: CDR1 SEHNR, CDR2 FQNEAQ (reference sequence). CDR3 sequence: CASSSTGGSTDTQYF. In DNA form, the CDR3 reads TGTGCCAGCAGCTCCACCGGGGGATCCACAGATACGCAGTATTTT. The full variable domain, in which reference TRBV7-9 and TRBJ2-3 provide the parts outside the CDR3, is DTGVSQNPRHKITKRGQNVTFRCDPISEHNRLYWYRQTLGQGPEFLTYFQNEAQLEKSRLLSDRFSAERPKGSFSTLEIQRTEQGDSAMYLCASSSTGGSTDTQYFGPGTRLTVL.

Ten or more counts support this clonotype. This chain uses TRBV20-1 with TRBJ2-7, with D possibly being TRBD2 (5 bases). CDR1 is DFQATT, CDR2 SNEGSKA, per germline (reference sequence). CDR3 length: 13 amino acids. Trimming removed 3 bases at V and 6 bases at J, with 15 bases between. CDR3 sequence reads: CSARLSGRGEQYF. CDR3 in DNA: TGCAGTGCTAGGTTGAGCGGACGGGGCGAGCAGTACTTC.

Of note for this clonotype: A read error may be the cause here, since a much bigger clone is one base away. This chain uses TRBV18 with TRBJ2-7; D possibly corresponds to TRBD2 (7 bases). The CDR3 is made up of 13 amino acids. CDR1 and CDR2 from the germline V gene are KGHSH and LQKENI. V dropped 5 bases and J dropped 5 bases, with 13 bases sitting between them. The CDR3 reads CASSGSGGDEQYF. The CDR3 nucleotides are TGTGCCAGCTCAGGTTCGGGGGGCGACGAGCAGTACTTC.

The chain couples TRBV6-2 or TRBV6-3 to TRBJ2-1, with D perhaps matching TRBD1 (6 bases). V was clipped by 4 bases and J by 6 bases, with 13 bases between them. The CDR3 has 14 amino acids. Germline V gene lookup returns CDR1 MNHEY and CDR2 SVGEGT. DNA of the CDR3: TGTGCCAGCAGTTTCGGACAGTACCCCAATGAGCAGTTCTTC. Residues: CASSFGQYPNEQFF.

In its sample, this clonotype was seen a few times. The chain employs TRBV9 and TRBJ2-3; D is unresolved. V was pared by 5 bases and J by 5 bases, with 12 bases between. Germline assignment: CDR1 SGDLS and CDR2 YYNGEE. This CDR3 has 13 amino acids. The CDR3 loop is CASSQPPGDTQYF. The DNA of the CDR3 is TGTGCCAGCAGTCAGCCGCCCGGAGATACGCAGTATTTT.

This clonotype was observed a handful of times. The chain employs TRBV9 and TRBJ2-1; 8 bases line up with TRBD2. V was pared by 0 bases and J by 6 bases, with 11 bases of the junction left unmatched. CDR1 is SGDLS, CDR2 YYNGEE, per germline. The length of the CDR3 is 17 residues. CDR3 region: CASSVALAGHEANEQFF. The CDR3 DNA follows: TGTGCCAGCAGCGTAGCTCTAGCGGGCCATGAGGCCAATGAGCAGTTCTTC.

This clonotype has a handful of counts. This chain joins TRBV18 and TRBJ1-1, with D possibly being TRBD1 (6 bases). This CDR3 contains 16 residues. V was trimmed by 3 bases and J by 1 base, leaving 15 bases between them. Germline CDR1 KGHSH, CDR2 LQKENI. CDR3 sequence (DNA): TGTGCCAGCTCACCTCGCGGGGGCGGTTCGAACACTGAAGCTTTCTTT. Protein: CASSPRGGGSNTEAFF.

This clonotype has a count of ten or more. The CDR3 spells CASSLPLGLAGVGETQYF. DNA of the CDR3: TGTGCCAGCAGTTTACCTCTCGGACTAGCGGGGGTGGGAGAGACCCAGTACTTC. V and J are TRBV28 and TRBJ2-5; 13 positions match TRBD2. With V trimmed by 2 bases and J by 4 bases, 10 bases remained unmatched. CDR1 is MDHEN and CDR2 is SYDVKM in the germline V gene. The CDR3 is 18 amino acids.

This clonotype is termed medium-sized. The chain is built from TRBV20-1 and TRBJ1-6, with D unresolved. The V and J ends lost 7 bases and 3 bases respectively, with 10 bases between them. The CDR3 totals 13 residues. The germline CDR1 and CDR2 sequences are DFQATT and SNEGSKA (reference sequence). The DNA of the CDR3 is TGCAGTGGGAGGACGGACTATAATTCACCCCTCCACTTT. Residues: CSGRTDYNSPLHF.

This clonotype was counted many times. This chain links TRBV5-1 with TRBJ2-7, with D unclear. CDR3 length: 15 amino acids. Trimming shortened V by 0 bases and J by 3 bases, and 13 bases separated the two germline ends. The germline gives CDR1 SGHRS, CDR2 YFSETQ. The CDR3 DNA is TGCGCCAGCAGCTTGGTAGGATTTTTAGACTACGAGCAGTACTTC. Residues: CASSLVGFLDYEQYF.

This clonotype was found a few times. This chain connects TRBV6-1 to TRBJ2-3; D gene ambiguous. Germline CDR1 reads MNHNS; CDR2 reads SASEGT. The CDR3 is 13 amino acids. V lost 7 bases and J lost 1, with 9 bases in between. The CDR3 spells CASNWQGTDTQYF. Written as DNA, the CDR3 is TGTGCCAGCAATTGGCAAGGCACAGATACGCAGTATTTT.

The chain is built from TRBV27 and TRBJ2-1, with a possible D match to TRBD2 (6 bases). The CDR3 length is 14 residues. V shed 3 bases and J shed 1 base, with 7 bases lying between them. CDR1 and CDR2 from the germline V gene are MNHEY and SMNVEV (reference sequence). The CDR3 loop reads CASSFAGSYNEQFF. The CDR3 nucleotides are TGTGCCAGCAGTTTCGCGGGGTCCTACAATGAGCAGTTCTTC.

This clonotype was seen at least ten times. V is TRBV20-1 and J is TRBJ1-2; no clear D gene. Trimming removed 3 bases at V and 3 bases at J, with 32 bases between. The CDR3 has 20 amino acids. Per the germline V gene, CDR1 is DFQATT and CDR2 is SNEGSKA (reference sequence). CDR3 amino acids: CSASSNPTSYLGQADYGYTF. The CDR3 nucleotides are TGCAGTGCTAGTTCGAACCCAACTAGTTATCTCGGTCAGGCCGACTATGGCTACACCTTC.

This clonotype showed up just a few times. The chain employs TRBV15 and TRBJ2-1; D not resolved. V lost 9 bases and J 8 bases, leaving 17 bases between the germline ends. Per germline, CDR1 LNHNV and CDR2 YYDKDF (reference sequence). This CDR3 has 13 residues. This chain's CDR3 is CATKLPRRDEQFF. CDR3 sequence (DNA): TGTGCCACAAAGCTACCGAGAAGGGATGAGCAGTTCTTC.

Within the sample, this clonotype is medium-sized (0.01 to 0.1%). The chain has TRBV20-1 and TRBJ2-7, with TRBD2 as a possible D gene (6 bases). Germline V gives CDR1 DFQATT, CDR2 SNEGSKA (reference sequence). V was cut by 4 bases and J by 5 bases, with 18 bases left in between. The CDR3 loop spans 14 amino acids. The CDR3 reads CSAIWGVGVDEQYF. For the CDR3, the DNA is TGCAGTGCTATTTGGGGGGTGGGTGTCGACGAGCAGTACTTC.

In its sample, this clonotype was seen many times. V usage is TRBV29-1 and J usage is TRBJ1-1; D possibly corresponds to TRBD1 (5 bases). The V gene lost 3 bases and the J gene lost 7 bases, with 12 bases spanning the gap. The CDR3 runs 12 residues. The germline gives CDR1 SQVTM, CDR2 ANQGSEA. This CDR3 is CSVDRAGHEAFF. As DNA, the CDR3 is TGCAGCGTTGATCGGGCAGGGCATGAAGCTTTCTTT.

This clonotype was found a few times. The chain uses TRBV6-2 or TRBV6-3 and TRBJ1-5; no reliable D call. Germline CDR1 MNHEY, CDR2 SVGEGT. V lost 6 bases, J lost 5 bases, and 14 bases lay in between. This CDR3 has 14 amino acids. The CDR3 here is CASSPRQKDQPQHF. CDR3 DNA: TGTGCCAGCAGCCCGAGGCAGAAGGATCAGCCCCAGCATTTT.